These T cell receptor beta chains were read from a single sample in a study of type 1 regulatory T cells. TCRdb re-analysed the reads in MiXCR, keeping a single row per CDR3 protein. The sample has some 90,000 distinct CDR3 sequences; roughly 31% are singletons. The sequenced material came from CD4+ T cells, either the whole sample or a sorted fraction (not recorded which). These receptors were obtained from a human donor in good health. Both conserved end residues are part of each CDR3. A D gene is named only where the DNA matches it firmly. Rows may omit the clone size; those that give it use once, few, many or a size class.

NA	NA	14	TRBV9	TRBJ1-3	CASSVEQGGNTIYF	TGTGCCAGCAGCGTAGAACAGGGAGGAAACACCATATATTTT
NA	NA	13	TRBV20-1	TRBJ2-1	CSAWRGVSNEQFF	TGCAGTGCTTGGCGAGGGGTATCCAATGAGCAGTTCTTC
TRBD2	NA	15	TRBV7-3	TRBJ2-5	CASSSGLAGVETQYF	TGTGCCAGCAGCTCGGGACTAGCGGGAGTGGAGACCCAGTACTTC
NA	NA	12	TRBV3-1	TRBJ2-5	CASSPDRVTQYF	TGTGCCAGCAGCCCGGATAGGGTGACCCAGTACTTC
NA	many	14	TRBV29-1	TRBJ2-1	CSVGRDFPYNEQFF	TGCAGCGTTGGCCGGGATTTTCCCTACAATGAGCAGTTCTTC
TRBD2	NA	16	TRBV5-1	TRBJ2-1	CASSSASGSFYNEQFF	TGCGCCAGCAGCTCTGCTAGCGGGAGTTTCTACAATGAGCAGTTCTTC
TRBD2	few	14	TRBV20-1	TRBJ2-1	CSAKRGGAYNEQFF	TGCAGTGCTAAACGGGGAGGGGCATACAATGAGCAGTTCTTC
NA	few	15	TRBV7-2	TRBJ2-5	CASSSGLPPWETQYF	TGTGCCAGCAGCTCCGGACTTCCTCCTTGGGAGACCCAGTACTTC
NA	few	16	TRBV4-3	TRBJ1-2	CASSQRGMTGDNGYTF	TGCGCCAGCAGCCAACGGGGAATGACAGGAGATAATGGCTACACCTTC
NA	NA	15	TRBV28	TRBJ2-3	CASSTAGEGTDTQYF	TGTGCCAGCAGTACAGCAGGGGAGGGCACAGATACGCAGTATTTT
NA	NA	16	TRBV5-1	TRBJ2-7	CASSLGSKGVTYEQYF	TGCGCCAGCAGCTTGGGATCCAAGGGGGTGACCTACGAGCAGTACTTC
TRBD2	NA	16	TRBV20-1	TRBJ2-7	CSARGRLAGASYEQYF	TGCAGTGCTAGGGGAAGACTAGCGGGAGCAAGCTACGAGCAGTACTTC
NA	few	15	TRBV18	TRBJ2-2	CASSPLPQYTGELFF	TGTGCCAGCTCACCATTACCCCAGTACACCGGGGAGCTGTTTTTT
TRBD1	few	16	TRBV19	TRBJ2-2	CASSTDRGDITGELFF	TGTGCCAGTAGTACCGACAGGGGCGACATCACCGGGGAGCTGTTTTTT
TRBD2	NA	20	TRBV4-2	TRBJ2-7	CASSQDWGLGTSGNNYEQYF	TGTGCCAGCAGCCAAGATTGGGGGTTAGGGACTAGCGGGAATAACTACGAGCAGTACTTC
NA	few	15	TRBV20-1	TRBJ1-5	CSATSLRDSNQPQHF	TGCAGTGCTACAAGTCTCAGGGATAGCAATCAGCCCCAGCATTTT
NA	NA	13	TRBV7-2	TRBJ2-7	CASSLARTGEQYF	TGTGCCAGCAGCTTAGCCCGAACCGGGGAGCAGTACTTC
NA	NA	12	TRBV30	TRBJ1-1	CAWMWGGNEAFF	TGTGCCTGGATGTGGGGGGGCAATGAAGCTTTCTTT
TRBD2	NA	14	TRBV20-1	TRBJ2-7	CSARDAGGPLEQYF	TGCAGTGCTAGAGATGCGGGAGGGCCCCTCGAGCAGTACTTC
NA	NA	14	TRBV18	TRBJ2-2	CASSPFRSNGELFF	TGTGCCAGCTCACCATTCCGTTCCAACGGGGAGCTGTTTTTT
NA	NA	12	TRBV2	TRBJ2-5	CASSEQGETQYF	TGTGCCAGCAGTGAACAGGGGGAGACCCAGTACTTC
TRBD1	NA	15	TRBV28	TRBJ2-5	CASRTRGQGGETQYF	TGTGCCAGCCGAACCCGGGGACAGGGTGGGGAGACCCAGTACTTC
NA	few	12	TRBV6-5	TRBJ1-5	CASRSGTQPQHF	TGTGCCAGCAGGAGCGGGACCCAGCCCCAGCATTTT
NA	NA	15	TRBV12-3/TRBV12-4	TRBJ1-5	CASSLAGGSNQPQHF	TGTGCCAGCAGTTTAGCAGGGGGGAGCAATCAGCCCCAGCATTTT
TRBD2	NA	17	TRBV14	TRBJ2-3	CASSLKTSGRLLDTQYF	TGTGCCAGCAGCCTTAAGACTAGCGGGAGACTATTAGATACGCAGTATTTT
TRBD2	NA	16	TRBV7-9	TRBJ2-1	CASSLVAGRSYNEQFF	TGTGCCAGCAGCTTAGTAGCGGGCCGTTCCTACAATGAGCAGTTCTTC
TRBD2	few	14	TRBV7-9	TRBJ2-3	CAGQRERKPDTQYF	TGTGCCGGACAGCGGGAGAGGAAACCAGATACGCAGTATTTT
NA	NA	15	TRBV18	TRBJ2-7	CASSPPTGTQIEQYF	TGTGCCAGCTCACCACCGACGGGCACCCAGATCGAGCAGTACTTC
NA	NA	12	TRBV7-2	TRBJ2-7	CASSVNSYEQYF	TGTGCCAGCAGCGTCAACTCCTACGAGCAGTACTTC
NA	few	14	TRBV5-1	TRBJ2-7	CASGVVVGTREQYF	TGCGCCAGCGGGGTCGTAGTTGGGACTCGCGAGCAGTACTTC
NA	many	16	TRBV27	TRBJ2-1	CASSLGGGGSYNEQFF	TGTGCCAGCAGTTTAGGGGGGGGCGGTTCCTACAATGAGCAGTTCTTC
NA	few	14	TRBV29-1	TRBJ2-7	CSVELTTGSYEQYF	TGCAGCGTTGAACTAACTACAGGATCCTACGAGCAGTACTTC
NA	NA	13	TRBV10-3	TRBJ2-1	CAISQQNYNEQFF	TGTGCCATCAGCCAACAGAACTACAATGAGCAGTTCTTC